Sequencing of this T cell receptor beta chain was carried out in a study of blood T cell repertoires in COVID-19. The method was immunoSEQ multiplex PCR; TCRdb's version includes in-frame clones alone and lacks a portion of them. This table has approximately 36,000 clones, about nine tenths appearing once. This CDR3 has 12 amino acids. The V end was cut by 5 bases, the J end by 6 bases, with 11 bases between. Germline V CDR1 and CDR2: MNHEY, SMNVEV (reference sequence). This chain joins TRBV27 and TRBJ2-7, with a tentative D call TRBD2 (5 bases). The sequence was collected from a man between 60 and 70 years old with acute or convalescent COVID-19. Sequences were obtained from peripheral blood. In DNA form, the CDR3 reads TGTGCCAGCAGTCCGAGGGTTCCCGAGCAGTACTTC. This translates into CASSPRVPEQYF.